One and the same sample provided the 6 T cell receptor beta chains below, sequenced in a study of early T cells in non-severe SARS-CoV-2 infection. TCRdb reprocessed the 5' RACE reads with MiXCR, giving one entry per CDR3 protein. The sample contains some 75,000 distinct CDR3 sequences, roughly 15% of which appear only once. Material: whole blood. These receptors were taken from an adult who was a healthcare worker with PCR-confirmed SARS-CoV-2 infection or an uninfected control (not recorded which).

This clonotype was observed at least ten times. V and J are TRBV7-9 and TRBJ2-4; no clear D. The CDR3 length is 16 residues. Deletions cut 4 bases from V and 0 bases from J, with 13 bases between. Germline V gene sequence: CDR1 SEHNR, CDR2 FQNEAQ (reference sequence). In DNA form, the CDR3 reads TGTGCCAGCAGCTCCCCGATACCCCTAGCCAAAAACATTCAGTACTTC. It yields the protein CASSSPIPLAKNIQYF. The variable domain in full, with the rest retrieved from reference TRBV7-9 and TRBJ2-4, is DTGVSQNPRHKITKRGQNVTFRCDPISEHNRLYWYRQTLGQGPEFLTYFQNEAQLEKSRLLSDRFSAERPKGSFSTLEIQRTEQGDSAMYLCASSSPIPLAKNIQYFGAGTRLSVL.

In its sample, this clonotype was seen many times. V is TRBV30 and J is TRBJ2-5, with no clear D. Germline assignment: CDR1 GTSNPN and CDR2 SVGIG (reference sequence). Trimming removed 0 bases from V and 5 bases from J, with 4 bases in between. The CDR3 sequence is 11 residues long. The CDR3 nucleotides read TGTGCCTGGAGTGTATCCGAGACCCAGTACTTC. Protein product: CAWSVSETQYF.

The sample holds many counts of this clonotype. The gene calls are TRBV5-4 and TRBJ2-2; TRBD2 is a possible D gene (6 bases). The V end lost 1 base, the J end lost 1 base, and 17 bases lay between the germline ends. Germline lookup yields CDR1 SGHNT and CDR2 YYREEE (reference sequence). The CDR3 has 18 amino acids. The CDR3 DNA follows: TGTGCCAGCAGCTTGTTGGTGGGAGGACCCCGGAACACCGGGGAGCTGTTTTTT. Amino acids: CASSLLVGGPRNTGELFF.

This clonotype was counted many times. The chain couples TRBV12-3 or TRBV12-4 to TRBJ1-1; D is perhaps TRBD1 (6 bases). The CDR3 has 15 residues. V dropped 6 bases and J dropped 5 bases, with 19 bases sitting between them. In DNA form, the CDR3 reads TGTGCCAGCAGAGAAAGACAGGTTCGGGAGACTGAAGCTTTCTTT. This gives the protein CASRERQVRETEAFF.

At least ten counts were recorded for this clonotype. V and J are TRBV3-1 and TRBJ1-2; D gene uncertain. CDR1 and CDR2 (germline): LGHDT, YNNKEL (reference sequence). V was pared by 0 bases and J by 4 bases, with 0 bases between. The CDR3 runs 11 residues. CDR3 region: CASSQDYGYTF. The CDR3 bases are TGTGCCAGCAGCCAAGACTATGGCTACACCTTC.

The chain recombines TRBV6-1 with TRBJ2-7, with TRBD1 identical over 8 bases. The CDR3 length is 14 residues. J lost 4 bases, V lost 6 bases, and 8 bases had no gene match. From germline, CDR1 is MNHNS and CDR2 SASEGT. CDR3 sequence: CASSLDRAIYEQYF. CDR3 nucleotide sequence: TGTGCCAGCAGCCTGGACAGGGCGATTTACGAGCAGTACTTC.